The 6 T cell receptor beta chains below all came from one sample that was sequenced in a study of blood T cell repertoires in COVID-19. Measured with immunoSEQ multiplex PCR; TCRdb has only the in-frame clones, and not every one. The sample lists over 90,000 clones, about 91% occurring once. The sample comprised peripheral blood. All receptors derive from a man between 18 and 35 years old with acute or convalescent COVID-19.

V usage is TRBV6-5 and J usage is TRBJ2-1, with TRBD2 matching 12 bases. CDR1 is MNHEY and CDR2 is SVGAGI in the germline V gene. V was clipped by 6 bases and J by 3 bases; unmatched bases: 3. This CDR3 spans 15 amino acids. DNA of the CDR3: TGTGCCAGCAGCTCGACTAGCGGGAGCTACAATGAGCAGTTCTTC. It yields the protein CASSSTSGSYNEQFF.

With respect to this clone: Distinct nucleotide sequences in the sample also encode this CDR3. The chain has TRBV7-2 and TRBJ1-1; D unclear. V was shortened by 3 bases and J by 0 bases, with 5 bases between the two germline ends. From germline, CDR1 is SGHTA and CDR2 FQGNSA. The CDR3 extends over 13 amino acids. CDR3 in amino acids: CASSFSVNTEAFF. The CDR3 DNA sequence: TGTGCCAGCAGCTTTTCCGTGAACACTGAAGCTTTCTTT.

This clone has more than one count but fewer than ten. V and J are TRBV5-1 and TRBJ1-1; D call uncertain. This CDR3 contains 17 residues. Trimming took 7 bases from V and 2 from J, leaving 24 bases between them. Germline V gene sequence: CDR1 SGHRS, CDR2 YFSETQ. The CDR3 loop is CASARLTYPNLNTEAFF. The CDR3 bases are TGCGCCAGCGCCCGCTTGACATATCCAAACTTAAACACTGAAGCTTTCTTT. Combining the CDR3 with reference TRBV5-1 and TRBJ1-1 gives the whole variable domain KAGVTQTPRYLIKTRGQQVTLSCSPISGHRSVSWYQQTPGQGLQFLFEYFSETQRNKGNFPGRFSGRQFSNSRSEMNVSTLELGDSALYLCASARLTYPNLNTEAFFGQGTRLTVV.

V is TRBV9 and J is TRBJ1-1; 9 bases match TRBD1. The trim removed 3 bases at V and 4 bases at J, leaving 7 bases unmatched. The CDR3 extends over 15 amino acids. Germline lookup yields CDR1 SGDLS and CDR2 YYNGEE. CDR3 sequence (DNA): TGTGCCAGCAGCGGCCACAGGGGGCGGTTCACTGAAGCTTTCTTT. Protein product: CASSGHRGRFTEAFF. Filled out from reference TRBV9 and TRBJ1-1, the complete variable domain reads DSGVTQTPKHLITATGQRVTLRCSPRSGDLSVYWYQQSLDQGLQFLIQYYNGEERAKGNILERFSAQQFPDLHSELNLSSLELGDSALYFCASSGHRGRFTEAFFGQGTRLTVV.

CDR3 residues: CASRDSPTKNTEAFF. CDR3 bases: TGCGCCAGCAGGGACAGCCCCACAAAGAACACTGAAGCTTTCTTT. The chain links TRBV4-1 to TRBJ1-1; D perhaps matches TRBD1 (6 bases). This CDR3 has 15 amino acids. Germline V lookup: CDR1 MGHRA, CDR2 YSYEKL. V lost 6 bases to trimming and J lost 1 base, with 15 bases between them.

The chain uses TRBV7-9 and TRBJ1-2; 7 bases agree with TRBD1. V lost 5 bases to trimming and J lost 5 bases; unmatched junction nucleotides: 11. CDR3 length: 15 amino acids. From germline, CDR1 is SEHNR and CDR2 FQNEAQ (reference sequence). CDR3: CASSPRQGEAYGYTF. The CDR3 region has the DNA TGTGCCAGCAGCCCCCGACAGGGAGAGGCGTATGGCTACACCTTC.